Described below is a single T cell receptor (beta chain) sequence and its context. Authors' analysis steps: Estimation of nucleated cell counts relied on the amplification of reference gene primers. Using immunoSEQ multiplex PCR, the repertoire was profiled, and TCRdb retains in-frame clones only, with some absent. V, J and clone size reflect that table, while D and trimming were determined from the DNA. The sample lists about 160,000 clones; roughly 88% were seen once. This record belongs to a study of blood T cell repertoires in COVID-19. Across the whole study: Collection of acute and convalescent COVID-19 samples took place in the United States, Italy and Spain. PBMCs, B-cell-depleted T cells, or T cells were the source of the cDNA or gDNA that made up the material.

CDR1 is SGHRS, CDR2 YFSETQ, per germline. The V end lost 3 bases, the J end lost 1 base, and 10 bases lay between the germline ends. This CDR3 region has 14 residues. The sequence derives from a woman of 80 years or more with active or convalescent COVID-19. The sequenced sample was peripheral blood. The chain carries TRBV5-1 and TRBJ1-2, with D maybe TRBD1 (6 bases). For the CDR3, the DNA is TGCGCCAGCAGCTGGACAGACGGTAACTATGGCTACACCTTC. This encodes CASSWTDGNYGYTF.